This paragraph reports one TCR beta chain. One end of the junction does not line up with germline, which may come from a read error. It was with a sample-barcoded 5' primer and a J-beta primer mix that a second PCR of roughly 6 to 12 cycles was run. Samples each returned at least 2.5 million CDR3-containing paired-end reads. MiXCR, run by TCRdb on the 5' RACE reads, gives a single entry per CDR3 protein. This sample has roughly 680,000 distinct CDR3 sequences, with around 52% found just once. The sample comes from a study of blood T cells in healthy people across ages. PBMCs numbering at least 6 million were isolated per sample. The source of this sequence is an elderly woman in good health. Specimen: blood.

CDR3 region: CSAAPRLAGELFF. The CDR3 region has the DNA TGCAGTGCGGCACCTCGACTAGCGGGGGAGCTGTTCTTC. The chain uses TRBV20-1 and TRBJ2-1, with 12 bases matching TRBD2. The CDR3 totals 13 residues. Germline V gene data show CDR1 as DFQATT and CDR2 as SNEGSKA (reference sequence).